Listed below are T cell receptor beta chains from one sample, sequenced in a study of blood T cell repertoires in COVID-19. TCRdb's table, derived via immunoSEQ multiplex PCR, lists solely in-frame clones and lacks some. The table shows about 12,000 clones, with 70% to 75% occurring only once. Sequencing was carried out using peripheral blood. The receptor source for this set is a human donor in a cohort sampled during active COVID-19. CDR3s include the opening cysteine and the closing phenylalanine or tryptophan. A D gene is named only where the DNA matches it firmly. Only some rows state a clone size, as once, few, many or a class for expanded clones.

v_call: TRBV24-1; d_call: -; clone_size: few; j_call: TRBJ2-2; cdr3_aa: CATSDPRGGKGNTGELFF; cdr3_nt: TGTGCCACCAGTGACCCGAGAGGGGGAAAAGGGAACACCGGGGAGCTGTTTTTT
v_call: TRBV6-2/TRBV6-3; d_call: TRBD2; clone_size: -; j_call: TRBJ2-7; cdr3_aa: CASSTRLAGGPFYEQYF; cdr3_nt: TGTGCCAGCAGTACCCGACTAGCGGGAGGGCCTTTCTACGAGCAGTACTTC
v_call: TRBV7-3; d_call: TRBD2; clone_size: -; j_call: TRBJ2-5; cdr3_aa: CASSLGLAGEKTQYF; cdr3_nt: TGTGCCAGCAGCTTGGGGCTAGCGGGAGAAAAGACCCAGTACTTC
v_call: TRBV28; d_call: TRBD2; clone_size: -; j_call: TRBJ2-7; cdr3_aa: CASSLGLAGGYEQYF; cdr3_nt: TGTGCCAGCAGTTTAGGGCTAGCGGGAGGGTACGAGCAGTACTTC
v_call: TRBV15; d_call: -; clone_size: -; j_call: TRBJ2-7; cdr3_aa: CATSRDAQGRYEQYF; cdr3_nt: TGTGCCACCAGCAGAGATGCACAGGGTCGCTACGAGCAGTACTTC
v_call: TRBV12-2; d_call: -; clone_size: -; j_call: TRBJ2-3; cdr3_aa: CASRPRQSTDTQYF; cdr3_nt: TGTGCAAGTCGCCCTCGACAGAGCACAGATACGCAGTATTTT
v_call: TRBV11-3; d_call: TRBD1; clone_size: -; j_call: TRBJ2-3; cdr3_aa: CASSLDRGGQGTDTQYF; cdr3_nt: TGTGCCAGCAGCTTAGATCGGGGAGGACAGGGAACAGATACGCAGTATTTT
v_call: TRBV6-5; d_call: TRBD1; clone_size: -; j_call: TRBJ2-5; cdr3_aa: CASILDRAGQYF; cdr3_nt: TGTGCCAGCATTTTAGACAGGGCGGGCCAGTACTTC
v_call: TRBV10-3; d_call: TRBD1; clone_size: -; j_call: TRBJ2-7; cdr3_aa: CAIRDSGGDHYEQYF; cdr3_nt: TGTGCCATCAGGGATTCAGGGGGCGACCACTACGAGCAGTACTTC
v_call: TRBV2; d_call: -; clone_size: -; j_call: TRBJ1-5; cdr3_aa: CASSPGSNQPQHF; cdr3_nt: TGTGCCAGCAGTCCGGGGAGCAATCAGCCCCAGCATTTT
v_call: TRBV18; d_call: TRBD1; clone_size: -; j_call: TRBJ2-1; cdr3_aa: CASSPGQAARNNEQFF; cdr3_nt: TGTGCCAGCTCACCGGGACAGGCCGCCAGAAATAATGAGCAGTTCTTC
v_call: TRBV27; d_call: -; clone_size: -; j_call: TRBJ1-6; cdr3_aa: CASNLGYRDNSPLHF; cdr3_nt: TGTGCCAGCAATTTGGGTTACAGGGACAATTCACCCCTCCACTTT
v_call: TRBV3-1/TRBV3-2; d_call: TRBD2; clone_size: -; j_call: TRBJ2-3; cdr3_aa: CASSQVSGGRSTDTQYF; cdr3_nt: TGTGCCAGCAGCCAGGTTAGCGGGGGCCGCAGCACAGATACGCAGTATTTT
v_call: TRBV6-5; d_call: TRBD1; clone_size: -; j_call: TRBJ1-2; cdr3_aa: CASRYRDRFYGYTF; cdr3_nt: TGTGCCAGCAGATACCGGGACAGGTTCTATGGCTACACCTTC
v_call: TRBV7-2; d_call: -; clone_size: -; j_call: TRBJ2-5; cdr3_aa: CASSLLADQETQYF; cdr3_nt: TGTGCCAGCAGCTTATTGGCAGACCAAGAGACCCAGTACTTC
v_call: TRBV19; d_call: TRBD2; clone_size: -; j_call: TRBJ2-3; cdr3_aa: CASSPPHGGRRADTQYF; cdr3_nt: TGTGCCAGTAGTCCCCCCCACGGGGGGAGGAGGGCAGATACGCAGTATTTT
v_call: TRBV30; d_call: TRBD2; clone_size: -; j_call: TRBJ2-7; cdr3_aa: CAWRGREFSYEQYF; cdr3_nt: TGTGCCTGGAGAGGGCGGGAGTTTAGCTACGAGCAGTACTTC
v_call: TRBV19; d_call: TRBD1; clone_size: -; j_call: TRBJ2-1; cdr3_aa: CASSTPGQGTYNEQFF; cdr3_nt: TGTGCCAGTAGTACCCCGGGACAGGGTACCTACAATGAGCAGTTCTTC
v_call: TRBV16; d_call: TRBD1; clone_size: -; j_call: TRBJ2-7; cdr3_aa: CASSQGQGPVYEQYF; cdr3_nt: TGTGCCAGCAGCCAAGGACAGGGGCCAGTGTACGAGCAGTACTTC
v_call: TRBV28; d_call: TRBD2; clone_size: -; j_call: TRBJ2-1; cdr3_aa: CASSLAGGAEEQFF; cdr3_nt: TGTGCCAGCAGTTTAGCGGGGGGGGCCGAGGAGCAGTTCTTC
v_call: TRBV5-1; d_call: -; clone_size: -; j_call: TRBJ1-4; cdr3_aa: CASSLGSREKLFF; cdr3_nt: TGCGCCAGCAGCTTGGGGTCGAGAGAAAAACTGTTTTTT
v_call: TRBV5-6; d_call: -; clone_size: -; j_call: TRBJ1-2; cdr3_aa: CASSLFQGGNYGYTF; cdr3_nt: TGTGCCAGCAGCTTGTTCCAGGGAGGTAACTATGGCTACACCTTC
v_call: TRBV18; d_call: -; clone_size: once; j_call: TRBJ2-1; cdr3_aa: CASSPPFPGDSYNEQFF; cdr3_nt: TGTGCCAGCTCACCACCCTTCCCGGGAGACTCCTACAATGAGCAGTTCTTC
v_call: TRBV5-1; d_call: -; clone_size: -; j_call: TRBJ1-3; cdr3_aa: CASSYNSGNTIYF; cdr3_nt: TGCGCCAGCAGTTATAACTCTGGAAACACCATATATTTT
v_call: TRBV10-3; d_call: TRBD2; clone_size: -; j_call: TRBJ2-7; cdr3_aa: CAIRMGLASSYEQYF; cdr3_nt: TGTGCCATCAGGATGGGACTAGCGTCGTCCTACGAGCAGTACTTC
v_call: TRBV4-2; d_call: -; clone_size: -; j_call: TRBJ1-5; cdr3_aa: CASSQVSGPQPQHF; cdr3_nt: TGTGCCAGCAGCCAAGTTTCAGGTCCCCAGCCCCAGCATTTT
v_call: TRBV28; d_call: TRBD1; clone_size: -; j_call: TRBJ1-2; cdr3_aa: CASSSRDSYGYTF; cdr3_nt: TGTGCCAGCAGTAGCCGGGACAGTTATGGCTACACCTTC
v_call: TRBV15; d_call: TRBD2; clone_size: -; j_call: TRBJ2-1; cdr3_aa: CATSRPGLAGVREQFF; cdr3_nt: TGTGCCACCAGCAGGCCGGGACTAGCGGGAGTCCGGGAGCAGTTCTTC
v_call: TRBV5-6; d_call: TRBD1; clone_size: -; j_call: TRBJ2-5; cdr3_aa: CASSFGQGYETQYF; cdr3_nt: TGTGCCAGCAGCTTTGGACAGGGTTACGAGACCCAGTACTTC
v_call: TRBV4-1; d_call: -; clone_size: few; j_call: TRBJ2-1; cdr3_aa: CASSPPMVRRYNEQFF; cdr3_nt: TGCGCCAGCAGCCCTCCGATGGTGCGCCGTTACAATGAGCAGTTCTTC
v_call: TRBV27; d_call: TRBD2; clone_size: -; j_call: TRBJ2-1; cdr3_aa: CASRTSGRAEQFF; cdr3_nt: TGTGCCAGCCGGACGAGTGGGAGGGCTGAGCAGTTCTTC
v_call: TRBV19; d_call: TRBD2; clone_size: -; j_call: TRBJ2-3; cdr3_aa: CASARTSGASDTQYF; cdr3_nt: TGTGCCAGTGCGAGGACTAGCGGGGCCTCAGATACGCAGTATTTT
v_call: TRBV5-5; d_call: TRBD1; clone_size: -; j_call: TRBJ1-4; cdr3_aa: CASSPRTGENEKLFF; cdr3_nt: TGTGCCAGCAGCCCCAGGACAGGGGAGAATGAAAAACTGTTTTTT